Listed below are T cell receptor beta chains from one sample, sequenced in a study of T cell responses to AZD1222 COVID-19 vaccine. Generated by immunoSEQ multiplex PCR, the TCRdb table keeps only in-frame clones and is missing some. The top ten hold 0.95% to 1.3% of the sample, which has 170,000 or so clones, roughly 91% seen once. Sequences were derived from peripheral blood, sampled 28 days after the second dose of the MenACWY control vaccine. All receptors derive from an adult who received the MenACWY meningococcal vaccine as a control. Each CDR3 is given with its conserved first and last residue.

V | CDR3
TRBV5-1 | CASSWTAGDTQYF
TRBV28 | CASRIVASGVTDTQYF
TRBV6-5 | CASSYAGELFF
TRBV27 | CASSLNGQRNTIYF
TRBV7-2 | CASSTTLASETQYF
TRBV19 | CASSRSGTPAYEQYF
TRBV5-5 | CASRPTGGNYGYTF
TRBV27 | CASSTTANYGYTF
TRBV30 | CAWSVAGLGNTIYF
TRBV11-2 | CASSLDWGERYGYTF
TRBV6-6 | CASYSRSGANVLTF
TRBV27 | CASRPQGGGLGYTF
TRBV19 | CASRESGLAGNEQYF
TRBV7-9 | CASSPTGLSGNTIYF
TRBV4-2 | CASSHLGSGGTGELFF
TRBV6-2/TRBV6-3 | CASSYSSGVSTGWYTEAFF
TRBV7-9 | CASIGQVDEQFF
TRBV3-1/TRBV3-2 | CASSLLPYEQYF
TRBV20-1 | CSASTGQGRWQTQYF
TRBV30 | CAWSGLTGNYGYTF
TRBV6-2/TRBV6-3 | CASSRTVGGYTF
TRBV3-1/TRBV3-2 | CASSPRGGSGELFF
TRBV7-9 | CASSLAEAADPGYTF
TRBV6-5 | CASSKDSNYGYTF
TRBV3-1/TRBV3-2 | CASSQATAGRSNQPQHF
TRBV5-6 | CASSLYEKGRVAGNTIYF
TRBV9 | CASSPRGVSGNTIYF
TRBV5-1 | CASSLGQGAKNEQFF
TRBV28 | CASSFRADTQYF
TRBV19 | CASSYALGGGVQKTQYF
TRBV2 | CASSPGTEIYEQYF
TRBV18 | CASSLAGDTQYF
TRBV7-3 | CASSLSGGPEAFF
TRBV11-1 | CASSLAGAETQYF
TRBV28 | CASSSGQGYEPQHF
TRBV2 | CASSQSFTEAFF
TRBV5-1 | CASSLVGGPNSPLHF
TRBV6-5 | CASSYGGVNTEAFF
TRBV28 | CASMGQGAAFF
TRBV5-5 | CASSWQGGPNTGELFF